This note documents a single TCR beta chain sequence. Its antigen specificity is not known. No per-base quality is available; no much larger clone lies one base away. The library was obtained by the immunoSEQ multiplex PCR assay. For most patients, genomic DNA was isolated with the Qiagen DNeasy Blood and Tissue Kit and shipped frozen to Adaptive Biotechnologies for TCR sequencing. For most patients, genomic DNA was subjected to high-throughput TCR-beta CDR3 sequencing by Adaptive Biotechnologies. The study's processing was this. TCR sequencing data for over 15 patients were retrieved from Adaptive's ImmunoSEQ software; three other patients were processed with MiXCR and VDJtools. To correct CD4 versus CD8 sorting errors, sequences present in both subsets at a frequency ratio below 5:1 were removed. Because the origin of CDR3 nucleotide sequences shared between donor and recipient could not be assigned, those sequences were removed. To be classed as alloreactive, a clone needed at least 2-fold expansion over unstimulated cells and a minimum CFSE-low frequency of 0.002% (template counts) or 0.001% (read counts). A clone was considered mappable if detected in the sequenced pre-transplant spleen, lymph node, or MLR CFSE-low populations of the donor or recipient. Cumulative frequency of alloreactive clones was calculated as a percentage of all sequences weighted by copy number. TCRdb holds this immuneACCESS table with in-frame rearrangements only. Some clones are missing; in checked studies, unresolved V genes explain under half, and the rest has no known cause. The V and J calls and clone size were taken over from that table, and D and trimming were inferred from the DNA. In all, the sample holds around 110,000 clones, and about nine tenths of those were seen once. The ten largest clones add up to around 0.2% of the sample.

This sample is part of a study of graft-versus-host responses after intestinal transplantation (dated by TCRdb to the early 2020s). About the study as a whole: The transplants that recipients received were multivisceral, liver-intestinal, or isolated intestinal. Anti-thymocyte globulin induction was given to all recipients, followed by maintenance tacrolimus and steroids for approximately three years. After intestinal transplantation, graft-versus-host and host-versus-graft alloreactive T cell clones in the graft, circulation and bone marrow were tracked using bulk TCR-beta CDR3 sequencing. To identify alloreactive clones, pre-transplant mixed lymphocyte reaction products were sequenced and compared with unstimulated pre-transplant donor and recipient T cells. A cohort of 24 intestinal transplant recipients, including one retransplant, was enrolled, and a few patients lacking pretransplant specimens were excluded. Donor T cell macrochimerism was defined as a peak of at least 4% donor T cells among recipient peripheral blood mononuclear cells. Samples from a few later patients were sequenced in-house on an Illumina MiSeq with MiXCR processing rather than by the commercial service.

CDR1 SGHRS and CDR2 YFSETQ were looked up in the germline V gene. Its CDR3 holds 19 amino acids, cysteine through phenylalanine. The sequence is cut down to CDR3 DNA, 57 bases in frame from base 1. After removal of 4 bases from V and 2 bases from J, the junction retains 17 bases not matched to a gene. The research as a whole found: Peak levels of circulating GvH clones were associated with declines in HvG clones early after transplant. The relatively low number and heterogeneity of intestinal transplant patients limited the conclusions. GvH clones were found in recipient bone marrow, and some of the GvH clones appeared earlier in ileal mucosa or blood, which is consistent with an intestinal mucosal origin. High GvH to HvG T cell clonal ratios were observed in the allografts of patients with donor T cell macrochimerism.

Read against the paper, the sample's time point label means: cells obtained before transplantation from donor or recipient. CD3+CD4+ and CD3+CD8+ populations were FACS-sorted from unstimulated pre-transplant donor and recipient cells taken from spleen or lymph nodes. The origin of this receptor is a human donor who received an intestinal transplant. Specimen: unstimulated CD4+ T cells sorted from spleen or lymph node cells, collected before intestinal transplant. The V gene is TRBV5-1 and the J gene is TRBJ2-3, with 9 bases in between that match TRBD2. The CDR3 reads as follows: CASSTGLARGERLTDTQYF. The DNA is as follows: TGCGCCAGCAGCACCGGACTAGCGCGGGGCGAGAGACTCACAGATACGCAGTATTTT.